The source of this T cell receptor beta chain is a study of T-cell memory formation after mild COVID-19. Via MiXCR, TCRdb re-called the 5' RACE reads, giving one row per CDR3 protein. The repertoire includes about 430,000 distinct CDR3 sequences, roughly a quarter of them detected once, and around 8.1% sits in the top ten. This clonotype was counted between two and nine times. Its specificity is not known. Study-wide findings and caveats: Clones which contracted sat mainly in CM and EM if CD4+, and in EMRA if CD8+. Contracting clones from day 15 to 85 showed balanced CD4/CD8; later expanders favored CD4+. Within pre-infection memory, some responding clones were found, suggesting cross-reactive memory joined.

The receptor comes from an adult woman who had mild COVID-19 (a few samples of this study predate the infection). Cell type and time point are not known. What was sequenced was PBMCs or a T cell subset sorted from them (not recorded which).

The CDR3 nucleotides are TGTGCCAGCAGTTACTCGTCCGGGACCTCCAACGTCCTGACTTTC. This sequence encodes CASSYSSGTSNVLTF. The J gene is TRBJ2-6, the V gene TRBV6-5; TRBD1 or TRBD2 may be the D gene (5 bases each). Trimming took off 0 bases at V and 8 bases at J, with 11 bases between the two ends. CDR1 is MNHEY, CDR2 SVGAGI, per germline. The CDR3 sequence is 15 residues long.